This is a list of T cell receptor beta chains from one sample in a study of CD8+CD57+ T cells in acquired aplastic anemia. MiXCR was run by TCRdb on the reads, yielding one entry per CDR3 protein. Found here are about 180,000 distinct CDR3 sequences, just over 45% of them singletons; the top ten hold about 2.9%. Sequencing input: sorted CD4+, CD8+, or CD8+CD57+ T cells (not recorded which) from PBMCs. These receptors all stem from a human donor in good health. The CDR3 runs from the conserved cysteine through the conserved F or W. Each record gives: V gene, J gene, clone size, D gene, CDR3 protein, CDR3 DNA. A D gene is named only where the DNA matches it firmly. Not every row has a clone size; where given, it reads once, few, many or a size class.

v_gene: TRBV19
j_gene: TRBJ1-5
abundance: .
d_gene: .
CDR3aa: CASTGRSNQPQHF
CDR3nt: TGTGCCAGTACAGGACGGAGCAATCAGCCCCAGCATTTT

v_gene: TRBV24-1
j_gene: TRBJ2-3
abundance: many
d_gene: .
CDR3aa: CATSVANTDTQYF
CDR3nt: TGTGCCACCAGTGTCGCCAACACAGATACGCAGTATTTT

v_gene: TRBV20-1
j_gene: TRBJ2-5
abundance: many
d_gene: .
CDR3aa: CSAHRANQETQYF
CDR3nt: TGCAGTGCCCACCGGGCCAACCAAGAGACCCAGTACTTC

v_gene: TRBV10-3
j_gene: TRBJ1-3
abundance: .
d_gene: .
CDR3aa: CATTLDRGSGNTIYF
CDR3nt: TGTGCCACCACCTTAGACCGAGGCTCTGGAAACACCATATATTTT

v_gene: TRBV6-2/TRBV6-3
j_gene: TRBJ1-1
abundance: .
d_gene: .
CDR3aa: CASSYPSVRVLMAEAFF
CDR3nt: TGTGCCAGCAGTTACCCGTCTGTCAGGGTCTTGATGGCTGAAGCTTTCTTT

v_gene: TRBV10-2
j_gene: TRBJ2-3
abundance: many
d_gene: .
CDR3aa: CASGGATDTQYF
CDR3nt: TGCGCCAGCGGGGGAGCGACAGATACGCAGTATTTT

v_gene: TRBV19
j_gene: TRBJ1-5
abundance: .
d_gene: .
CDR3aa: CASTPGSSGGGGFSNQPQHF
CDR3nt: TGTGCCAGTACCCCCGGGTCCTCTGGGGGGGGGGGATTTAGCAATCAGCCCCAGCATTTT

v_gene: TRBV4-3
j_gene: TRBJ2-7
abundance: .
d_gene: .
CDR3aa: CASSQDPDPRYEQYF
CDR3nt: TGCGCCAGCAGCCAAGATCCAGACCCGCGCTACGAGCAGTACTTC

v_gene: TRBV30
j_gene: TRBJ2-7
abundance: many
d_gene: TRBD2
CDR3aa: CAWSSGGEQYF
CDR3nt: TGTGCCTGGAGTTCGGGGGGGGAGCAGTACTTC

v_gene: TRBV7-2
j_gene: TRBJ1-1
abundance: many
d_gene: .
CDR3aa: CASSLDTGTEAFF
CDR3nt: TGTGCCAGCAGCTTAGATACGGGCACTGAAGCTTTCTTT

v_gene: TRBV25-1
j_gene: TRBJ1-1
abundance: many
d_gene: TRBD1
CDR3aa: CASSGQTGGTEAFF
CDR3nt: TGTGCCAGCAGTGGGCAGACAGGGGGCACTGAAGCTTTCTTT

v_gene: TRBV4-2
j_gene: TRBJ1-6
abundance: .
d_gene: .
CDR3aa: CASSRDRVSYNSPLHF
CDR3nt: TGTGCCAGCAGCCGGGACCGAGTCTCCTATAATTCACCCCTCCACTTT

v_gene: TRBV11-2
j_gene: TRBJ2-2
abundance: .
d_gene: TRBD1
CDR3aa: CASSFPAGGNTGELFF
CDR3nt: TGTGCCAGCAGCTTTCCAGCAGGGGGGAACACCGGGGAGCTGTTTTTT

v_gene: TRBV28
j_gene: TRBJ2-3
abundance: few
d_gene: TRBD1
CDR3aa: CASTGGGQGADTQYF
CDR3nt: TGTGCCAGCACTGGGGGGGGACAGGGTGCAGATACGCAGTATTTT

v_gene: TRBV9
j_gene: TRBJ2-7
abundance: .
d_gene: TRBD2
CDR3aa: CASSVGGGRSDEQYF
CDR3nt: TGTGCCAGCAGCGTAGGGGGCGGGAGAAGCGACGAGCAGTACTTC

v_gene: TRBV20-1
j_gene: TRBJ2-7
abundance: few
d_gene: TRBD2
CDR3aa: CSAREGSGSYEQYF
CDR3nt: TGCAGTGCTAGAGAAGGGAGCGGGAGCTACGAGCAGTACTTC

v_gene: TRBV19
j_gene: TRBJ1-4
abundance: many
d_gene: TRBD1
CDR3aa: CASSNQGAPNEKLFF
CDR3nt: TGTGCCAGTAGTAACCAGGGGGCACCTAATGAAAAACTGTTTTTT

v_gene: TRBV20-1
j_gene: TRBJ2-7
abundance: many
d_gene: .
CDR3aa: CSARTGLAVPYEQYF
CDR3nt: TGCAGTGCTAGAACAGGGTTAGCGGTGCCCTACGAGCAGTACTTC

v_gene: TRBV4-1
j_gene: TRBJ1-1
abundance: .
d_gene: .
CDR3aa: CASSQPGRLNTEAFF
CDR3nt: TGCGCCAGCAGCCAACCCGGACGGTTGAACACTGAAGCTTTCTTT

v_gene: TRBV15
j_gene: TRBJ2-7
abundance: .
d_gene: .
CDR3aa: CATGVGHEQYF
CDR3nt: TGTGCCACCGGCGTAGGACACGAGCAGTACTTC

v_gene: TRBV19
j_gene: TRBJ2-7
abundance: .
d_gene: .
CDR3aa: CASSILRSQGYEQYF
CDR3nt: TGTGCCAGTAGTATATTACGGAGTCAGGGATACGAGCAGTACTTC

v_gene: TRBV7-2
j_gene: TRBJ1-3
abundance: .
d_gene: .
CDR3aa: CASTLATGNTIYF
CDR3nt: TGTGCCAGCACTCTAGCAACTGGAAACACCATATATTTT

v_gene: TRBV20-1
j_gene: TRBJ2-5
abundance: .
d_gene: TRBD1
CDR3aa: CSARAAGTVGTQYF
CDR3nt: TGCAGTGCTAGGGCGGCCGGGACAGTAGGGACCCAGTACTTC

v_gene: TRBV10-2
j_gene: TRBJ2-7
abundance: .
d_gene: .
CDR3aa: CASSVGPLSHEQYF
CDR3nt: TGCGCCAGCAGTGTGGGCCCCCTCAGTCACGAGCAGTACTTC

v_gene: TRBV4-2
j_gene: TRBJ1-1
abundance: .
d_gene: .
CDR3aa: CASSQGGSDAGMNTEAFF
CDR3nt: TGTGCCAGCAGCCAAGGTGGTTCGGACGCAGGGATGAACACTGAAGCTTTCTTT

v_gene: TRBV25-1
j_gene: TRBJ1-1
abundance: .
d_gene: .
CDR3aa: CASSEFRRDFNTEAFF
CDR3nt: TGTGCCAGCAGTGAATTTAGGAGGGATTTTAACACTGAAGCTTTCTTT

v_gene: TRBV15
j_gene: TRBJ2-1
abundance: many
d_gene: .
CDR3aa: CATSRDGGAYNEQFF
CDR3nt: TGTGCCACCAGCAGAGACGGGGGCGCTTACAATGAGCAGTTCTTC